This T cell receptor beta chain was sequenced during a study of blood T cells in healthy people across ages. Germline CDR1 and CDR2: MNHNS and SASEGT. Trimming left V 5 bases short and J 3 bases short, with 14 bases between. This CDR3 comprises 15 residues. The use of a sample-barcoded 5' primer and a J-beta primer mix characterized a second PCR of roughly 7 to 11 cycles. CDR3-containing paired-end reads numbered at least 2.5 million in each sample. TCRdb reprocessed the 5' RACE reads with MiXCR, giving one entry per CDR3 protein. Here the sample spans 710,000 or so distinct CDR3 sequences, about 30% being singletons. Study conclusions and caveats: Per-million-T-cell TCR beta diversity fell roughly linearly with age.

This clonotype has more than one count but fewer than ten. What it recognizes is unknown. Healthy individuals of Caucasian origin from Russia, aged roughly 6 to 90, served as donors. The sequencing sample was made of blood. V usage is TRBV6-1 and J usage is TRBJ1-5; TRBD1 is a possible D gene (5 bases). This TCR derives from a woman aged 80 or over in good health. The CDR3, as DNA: TGTGCCAGCAGTTCCCGGGACGTATCCAATCAGCCCCAGCATTTT. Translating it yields CASSSRDVSNQPQHF.